Each of the 10 T cell receptor beta chains below was sequenced from the same sample in a study of cytomegalovirus exposure and HLA in healthy donors. 60 Vbeta and 13 Jbeta primers were used in PCR. This table comes from immunoSEQ multiplex PCR, and its TCRdb copy is limited to in-frame clones, with some not included. The table lists about 190,000 clones, more than 65% of them singletons. Sequencing was carried out using PBMCs. These receptors came from a man aged 40-49 years in good health and CMV-seropositive.

The genes are TRBV5-4 and TRBJ1-2; TRBD1 agrees at 9 bases. The CDR3 runs 15 residues. Germline trimming cut 6 bases from V and 3 bases from J; bases unmatched to any gene: 9. The germline V gene encodes CDR1 SGHNT and CDR2 YYREEE (reference sequence). DNA of the CDR3: TGTGCCAGCAAACCAGGACAGGGGACTGACTATGGCTACACCTTC. Protein: CASKPGQGTDYGYTF. The full variable domain, completed using reference TRBV5-4 and TRBJ1-2, is ETGVTQSPTHLIKTRGQQVTLRCSSQSGHNTVSWYQQALGQGPQFIFQYYREEENGRGNFPPRFSGLQFPNYSSELNVNALELDDSALYLCASKPGQGTDYGYTFGSGTRLTVV.

V is TRBV27 and J is TRBJ2-7, with 8 bases that match TRBD2. CDR1 and CDR2 from the germline V gene are MNHEY and SMNVEV (reference sequence). Trimming cost V 6 bases and J 6 bases; bases outside gene matches: 7. The CDR3 covers 13 residues. CDR3 protein: CASRERGWGEQYF. CDR3 DNA sequence: TGTGCCAGCAGAGAGCGGGGGTGGGGCGAGCAGTACTTC.

J is TRBJ1-5 and V is TRBV6-5, with D possibly TRBD1 on 5 matching bases. Germline V lookup: CDR1 MNHEY, CDR2 SVGAGI. The CDR3 totals 14 residues. Trimming took off 1 base at V and 5 bases at J, with 9 bases between the two ends. CDR3: CASSYLGEDQPQHF. As DNA, the CDR3 is TGTGCCAGCAGTTACTTGGGGGAGGATCAGCCCCAGCATTTT.

The chain carries TRBV5-1 and TRBJ2-5; 7 positions agree with TRBD1. The CDR3 is made up of 14 amino acids. The trim removed 4 bases at V and 3 bases at J, leaving 6 bases unmatched. Germline-derived CDR1 and CDR2 are SGHRS and YFSETQ. CDR3 amino acids: CASSAGTEEETQYF. In DNA form, the CDR3 reads TGCGCCAGCAGCGCCGGGACAGAGGAAGAGACCCAGTACTTC.

The chain employs TRBV19 and TRBJ1-2; TRBD1 might be the D (5 bases). V was pared by 7 bases and J by 4 bases, with 13 bases between. The CDR3 has 13 amino acids. Per germline, CDR1 LNHDA and CDR2 SQIVND (reference sequence). CDR3 sequence reads: CASTDDSGYGYTF. The DNA for the CDR3 is TGTGCCAGTACTGATGACAGTGGCTATGGCTACACCTTC.

The V and J genes are TRBV15 and TRBJ2-3; 11 nucleotides align to TRBD2. CDR1 and CDR2 (germline): LNHNV, YYDKDF (reference sequence). This CDR3 contains 20 residues. V dropped 3 bases and J dropped 1; count of bases not matched to a gene: 15. The CDR3 coding sequence is TGTGCCACCAGCAGGGCCGCGTGGACTAGCGGGTGGGGGGGCACAGATACGCAGTATTTT. As protein: CATSRAAWTSGWGGTDTQYF.

This clone was counted a few times. J is TRBJ2-1 and V is TRBV5-1; 7 bases align to TRBD2. Germline CDR1 is SGHRS and CDR2 is YFSETQ. J lost 8 bases, V lost 4 bases, and 12 bases had no gene match. CDR3 size: 15 residues. CDR3 in amino acids: CASSRGTIGLDEQFF. For the CDR3, the DNA is TGCGCCAGCAGCCGCGGGACTATCGGCCTCGATGAGCAGTTCTTC.

The V and J genes are TRBV4-3 and TRBJ2-2; 10 bases are shared with TRBD1. Germline loops: CDR1 LGHNA, CDR2 YSLEER. This CDR3 contains 15 residues. After removal of 2 bases from V and 5 bases from J, the junction contained 2 bases not matched to a gene. The CDR3 DNA follows: TGCGCCAGCAGCCAAAGGACAGGGGGAACCGGGGAGCTGTTTTTT. This encodes CASSQRTGGTGELFF.

The chain combines TRBV5-1 with TRBJ2-5; 7 bases match TRBD1. Per germline, CDR1 SGHRS and CDR2 YFSETQ. The CDR3 has 14 amino acids. With 3 bases clipped from V and 5 bases from J, the junction kept 7 bases outside the gene matches. In DNA, the CDR3 is TGCGCCAGCAGCTCGGGACAGCCCCTCGAGACCCAGTACTTC. Encoded protein: CASSSGQPLETQYF. The complete variable domain, with remaining parts taken from reference TRBV5-1 and TRBJ2-5, reads KAGVTQTPRYLIKTRGQQVTLSCSPISGHRSVSWYQQTPGQGLQFLFEYFSETQRNKGNFPGRFSGRQFSNSRSEMNVSTLELGDSALYLCASSSGQPLETQYFGPGTRLLVL.

V is TRBV7-8 and J is TRBJ2-7, with a possible D match to TRBD2 (6 bases). V lost 0 bases and J 7 bases, leaving 10 bases between the germline ends. The CDR3 runs 13 residues. Per the germline V gene, CDR1 is SGHVS and CDR2 is FQNEAQ. The CDR3 protein is CASSLAPGGEQYF. The CDR3 region has the DNA TGTGCCAGCAGCTTAGCTCCTGGGGGGGAGCAGTACTTC.